This TCR beta chain emerged from a study of shared clonotypes between healthy human individuals. For the study at large: Researchers assigned three CD4 naive, three CD4 memory, two CD8 naive and one CD8 memory plate to each donor.

Only in-frame clones appear in the TCRdb table, and some are missing; sequencing was by immunoSEQ multiplex PCR. The sample yields some 2.4 million clones, approximately 94% seen once. From germline, CDR1 is SNHLY and CDR2 FYNNEI. The CDR3 consists of 15 residues. V lost 5 bases, J lost 0 bases, and 11 bases lay in between. The specimen sequenced was naive CD4+ T cells from PBMCs. Regarding subset: CD45RA+ positively selected. The rearrangement links TRBV2 to TRBJ2-1; D gene unclear. This TCR derives from a man between 18 and 29 years old in good health. Some clones in this sample may be carry-over from other donors' samples. Written as DNA, the CDR3 is TGTGCCAGCAGTCAAGACGGTAGCTCCTACAATGAGCAGTTCTTC. Its protein is CASSQDGSSYNEQFF. Combining the CDR3 with reference TRBV2 and TRBJ2-1 gives the whole variable domain EPEVTQTPSHQVTQMGQEVILRCVPISNHLYFYWYRQILGQKVEFLVSFYNNEISEKSEIFDDQFSVERPDGSNFTLKIRSTKLEDSAMYFCASSQDGSSYNEQFFGPGTRLTVL.